The 8 T cell receptor beta chains presented below share a single source sample, sequenced in a study of T cells expressing NK-cell markers. Using the 5' RACE reads, TCRdb records one entry per CDR3 protein without DNA. The sample table sets out 400,000 to 550,000 distinct CDR3 sequences. Material for sequencing was blood T cells: a sorted CD56 or NKG2C T cell subset, CD4+ or CD8+ T cells, or bulk PBMC T cells (not recorded which). The receptors stem from a woman aged 18-70 years in good health.

This sequence joins TRBV6-2 or TRBV6-3 and TRBJ2-7; without DNA, the TCRdb call of TRBD1 cannot be checked. The CDR3 length is 14 residues. CDR1 is MNHEY, CDR2 SVGEGT, per germline. The CDR3 here is CASRNQGTTYEQYF.

The V gene is TRBV7-9, the J gene TRBJ2-1; absent DNA, TCRdb's TRBD1 call cannot be checked. The CDR3 totals 13 residues. Germline values: CDR1 SEHNR, CDR2 FQNEAQ (reference sequence). The chain's CDR3 is CASSSRHNNEQFF.

The rearrangement links TRBV19 to TRBJ2-5; TCRdb selects TRBD2, and the lack of DNA leaves this call unchecked. The germline gives CDR1 LNHDA, CDR2 SQIVND (reference sequence). This CDR3 has 15 amino acids. CDR3 sequence: CASSTTSGAGETQYF. The whole variable domain, remainder taken from reference TRBV19 and TRBJ2-5, is DGGITQSPKYLFRKEGQNVTLSCEQNLNHDAMYWYRQDPGQGLRLIYYSQIVNDFQKGDIAEGYSVSREKKESFPLTVTSAQKNPTAFYLCASSTTSGAGETQYFGPGTRLLVL.

This chain links TRBV5-1 with TRBJ2-7; TCRdb's D call, TRBD1, is unchecked because there is no DNA. Germline CDR1 SGHRS, CDR2 YFSETQ. The CDR3 sequence is 14 residues long. CDR3 region: CASSSGTGGYEQYF.

The V gene is TRBV29-1, the J gene TRBJ1-1; TCRdb picks TRBD1, but there is no DNA to check that call. The CDR3 contains 12 residues. CDR1 SQVTM and CDR2 ANQGSEA come from the germline V gene. CDR3 loop: CISTDMNTEAFF.

V gene TRBV27 combines with J gene TRBJ2-2; as DNA is missing, the TRBD2 call by TCRdb cannot be tested. Looked up from germline, CDR1 is MNHEY and CDR2 is SMNVEV (reference sequence). This CDR3 contains 14 residues. CDR3 protein: CASSFSGRVGELFF.

This rearrangement joins TRBV7-9 to TRBJ2-1; TCRdb designates TRBD1, a call that cannot be tested without DNA. This CDR3 comprises 12 residues. Per the germline V gene, CDR1 is SEHNR and CDR2 is FQNEAQ (reference sequence). The CDR3 spells CASSPSGVEQFF. Based on the CDR3 plus reference TRBV7-9 and TRBJ2-1, the full variable domain is DTGVSQNPRHKITKRGQNVTFRCDPISEHNRLYWYRQTLGQGPEFLTYFQNEAQLEKSRLLSDRFSAERPKGSFSTLEIQRTEQGDSAMYLCASSPSGVEQFFGPGTRLTVL.

V usage is TRBV21-1 and J usage is TRBJ2-3; the TRBD1 assignment by TCRdb is unverifiable without DNA. TRBV21-1 is listed as a pseudogene. The CDR3 length is 20 residues. The CDR3 protein is CASSQGRWSGTDFSTDTQYF.